Following are 22 T cell receptor beta chains from one sample sequenced in a study of response to subunit inactivated influenza vaccine (dated by TCRdb to the late 2010s). Libraries were prepared through RT-PCR. Sequencing relied on an Illumina HiSeq 2500. The public reads were reanalyzed by TCRdb: fastp trimming at Q25, MiXCR alignment, in-frame beta chains only. Records with the same CDR3 protein are collapsed into one entry carrying the most frequent genes and DNA. Counted in this sample were 500,000 to 750,000 distinct CDR3 sequences; less than 15% of them appeared once. More than 9.5% of the sample is held by the ten biggest clonotypes. Sequenced material: PBMCs from blood, taken 11 to 12 days after vaccination. Source of these receptors: a man between 45 and 60 years old who received an inactivated influenza vaccine. Donor details come from another sample of the same person, matched by shared clones.

This clonotype showed up just a few times. The V gene is TRBV4-3, the J gene TRBJ2-7, with 13 bases identical to TRBD2. From germline, CDR1 is LGHNA and CDR2 YSLEER. V lost 1 base to trimming and J lost 6 bases; unmatched junction nucleotides: 6. The length of the CDR3 is 16 residues. Here the CDR3 DNA reads TGCGCCAGCAGCCAAGCCTGGACTAGCGGGAGTTTCGAGCAGTACTTC. Its protein product is CASSQAWTSGSFEQYF.

This clonotype was counted at least ten times. V gene TRBV20-1 combines with J gene TRBJ2-2; 14 bases are shared with TRBD2. CDR1 is DFQATT, CDR2 SNEGSKA, per germline (reference sequence). CDR3 length equals 17 residues. The V and J ends lost 3 bases and 5 bases, in that order; junction bases with no gene match: 8. Here the CDR3 DNA reads TGCAGTGCTAGCGACCCGGGACTAGCGGGAGTAACCGGGGAGCTGTTTTTT. The encoded protein is CSASDPGLAGVTGELFF.

The chain's CDR3 is CSVEASGFGGFLDTQYF. The CDR3 DNA reads as TGCAGCGTTGAGGCTAGCGGTTTTGGGGGATTCTTGGATACGCAGTATTTT. This chain joins TRBV29-1 and TRBJ2-3; the match to TRBD2 covers 7 bases. The germline V gene encodes CDR1 SQVTM and CDR2 ANQGSEA. The trim removed 3 bases at V and 6 bases at J, leaving 18 bases unmatched. The CDR3 totals 17 residues.

The V and J genes are TRBV4-3 and TRBJ2-3, with 7 bases matching TRBD2. CDR3 size: 17 residues. Germline CDR1 LGHNA, CDR2 YSLEER. Germline trimming cut 2 bases from V and 6 bases from J; bases unmatched to any gene: 14. This CDR3 is CASSQTARGGVRDTQYF. CDR3 nucleotides: TGCGCCAGCAGCCAAACGGCTCGGGGAGGGGTTAGGGATACGCAGTATTTT.

The genes are TRBV7-2 and TRBJ2-1; a weak D match, TRBD1 (6 bases). This CDR3 is 15 amino acids long. Trimming pared 2 bases from V and 6 bases from J, leaving 14 bases between. CDR1 and CDR2 (germline): SGHTA, FQGNSA. The CDR3 DNA reads TGTGCCAGCAGCTTAAGGCCAGGGGTGGGCAATGAGCAGTTCTTC. It specifies CASSLRPGVGNEQFF.

This clonotype was seen a few times. This chain joins TRBV6-1 and TRBJ2-7, with 7 bases identical to TRBD1. The germline gives CDR1 MNHNS, CDR2 SASEGT. Trimming took 6 bases from V and 2 from J; bases not matched to a gene: 16. The CDR3 sequence is 17 residues long. The CDR3 DNA follows: TGTGCCAGCAGAATCTGGGGACAGACGACTAACCCCTACGAGCAGTACTTC. It translates to CASRIWGQTTNPYEQYF.

The rearrangement links TRBV29-1 to TRBJ2-3; unclear D gene. This CDR3 has 13 amino acids. Trimming cost V 7 bases and J 3 bases, with 14 bases left between them. Germline assignment: CDR1 SQVTM and CDR2 ANQGSEA. CDR3 in DNA: TGCAGCGGAGCGAGGCTGGTGACAGATACGCAGTATTTT. Its protein is CSGARLVTDTQYF.

V and J are TRBV9 and TRBJ2-7; D possibly corresponds to TRBD1 (5 bases). Germline V lookup: CDR1 SGDLS, CDR2 YYNGEE. The CDR3 contains 13 residues. Trimming shortened V by 1 base and J by 7 bases, and 12 bases separated the two germline ends. Here the CDR3 reads CASSVNPQGEQYF. CDR3 DNA sequence: TGTGCCAGCAGCGTAAACCCCCAGGGAGAGCAGTACTTC.

Ten or more counts support this clonotype. The chain combines TRBV18 with TRBJ2-7; D may be TRBD2 (6 bases). V was clipped by 2 bases and J by 1 base, with 12 bases between them. Germline CDR1 is KGHSH and CDR2 is LQKENI. CDR3 size: 15 residues. DNA of the CDR3: TGTGCCAGCTCACCATACGGGGGTGCGTCCTACGAGCAGTACTTC. The encoded protein is CASSPYGGASYEQYF.

The chain employs TRBV10-3 and TRBJ2-3; the match to TRBD2 covers 8 bases. The ends lost 10 bases at V and 0 bases at J; junction bases unmatched: 12. This CDR3 has 16 amino acids. Per the germline V gene, CDR1 is ENHRY and CDR2 is SYGVKD. The CDR3 reads CATQGVAGISTDTQYF. CDR3 sequence (DNA): TGTGCCACCCAGGGAGTAGCGGGAATTAGCACAGATACGCAGTATTTT.

This sequence joins TRBV7-9 and TRBJ2-1, with D unresolved. Germline-derived CDR1 and CDR2 are SEHNR and FQNEAQ (reference sequence). There are 14 residues in the CDR3. Trimming removed 5 bases from V and 0 bases from J, with 8 bases in between. Written as DNA, the CDR3 is TGTGCCAGCAGCCCAAAGGGCTCCTACAATGAGCAGTTCTTC. Translation: CASSPKGSYNEQFF.

This clonotype was found many times. The chain joins TRBV10-3 to TRBJ2-7; TRBD1 agrees at 9 bases. Germline V gene data show CDR1 as ENHRY and CDR2 as SYGVKD. Trimming cost V 7 bases and J 1 base; bases outside gene matches: 5. The CDR3 is made up of 14 amino acids. Written as DNA, the CDR3 is TGTGCCATCAACGAGGGGACAGGGTCCTACGAGCAGTACTTC. Amino acid sequence: CAINEGTGSYEQYF.

The chain employs TRBV9 and TRBJ1-4, with D maybe TRBD1 (6 bases). This CDR3 has 15 amino acids. V lost 3 bases and J lost 7, with 16 bases in between. The germline gives CDR1 SGDLS, CDR2 YYNGEE. CDR3 sequence: CASSDYRDGGEKLFF. The CDR3 DNA sequence: TGTGCCAGCAGCGACTACAGGGATGGTGGTGAAAAACTGTTTTTT. Drawing the rest from reference TRBV9 and TRBJ1-4, the complete variable domain is DSGVTQTPKHLITATGQRVTLRCSPRSGDLSVYWYQQSLDQGLQFLIQYYNGEERAKGNILERFSAQQFPDLHSELNLSSLELGDSALYFCASSDYRDGGEKLFFGSGTQLSVL.

Of note for this clonotype: This could be a read error, since a much larger clone is one nucleotide away. The chain recombines TRBV27 with TRBJ1-5; 8 bases fit TRBD1. CDR1 and CDR2 from the germline V gene are MNHEY and SMNVEV (reference sequence). The CDR3 length is 13 residues. The CDR3 is CDSSDRGIQPQHF. The CDR3 DNA reads as TGTGACAGCAGTGACAGGGGTATTCAGCCCCAGCATTTT.

V is TRBV4-3 and J is TRBJ2-3, with 9 bases aligning to TRBD1. V lost 4 bases to trimming and J lost 2 bases; unmatched junction nucleotides: 13. This CDR3 spans 18 amino acids. Looked up from germline, CDR1 is LGHNA and CDR2 is YSLEER. The chain's CDR3 is CASSREGTGTGLTDTQYF. The CDR3 nucleotides read TGCGCCAGCAGCCGAGAGGGCACCGGGACAGGGCTCACAGATACGCAGTATTTT.

The chain links TRBV29-1 to TRBJ2-5; a possible D gene is TRBD1 (6 bases). The germline CDR1 and CDR2 sequences are SQVTM and ANQGSEA. The CDR3 extends over 14 amino acids. V was trimmed by 4 bases and J by 4 bases, leaving 16 bases between them. The CDR3 loop is CSVGRARGRETQYF. In nucleotides, the CDR3 is TGCAGCGTTGGAAGAGCCAGGGGCCGAGAGACCCAGTACTTC.

This clonotype showed up just a few times. The chain combines TRBV7-9 with TRBJ1-6; TRBD1 might be the D (6 bases). Trimming pared 5 bases from V and 9 bases from J, leaving 20 bases between. Germline CDR1 SEHNR, CDR2 FQNEAQ (reference sequence). This CDR3 comprises 16 residues. CDR3 sequence: CASSPLLSGVGSPLHF. The CDR3 nucleotides read TGTGCCAGCAGCCCCCTATTGTCAGGGGTAGGTTCACCCCTCCACTTT.

The chain uses TRBV11-1 and TRBJ2-3, with TRBD2 matching over 14 bases. This CDR3 is built from 19 residues. The junction had 8 bases not matched to a gene; V was cut back by 2 bases and J by 1 base. Germline V lookup: CDR1 SGHAT, CDR2 FQDESV (reference sequence). CDR3 DNA: TGTGCCAGCAGCTTACCCGGGACTAGCGGGAGTGGGGGCACAGATACGCAGTATTTT. Translated: CASSLPGTSGSGGTDTQYF.

This clonotype was picked up a small number of times. The chain employs TRBV5-1 and TRBJ2-2, with 10 bases aligning to TRBD1. The CDR3 covers 16 residues. The germline V gene has CDR1 SGHRS and CDR2 YFSETQ. The J segment lost 6 bases and the V segment lost 4 bases, leaving 9 bases of the junction unmatched. CDR3 DNA: TGCGCCAGCAGCCCCTTGGACAGGGGGTCTGCCGGGGAGCTGTTTTTT. Its translation: CASSPLDRGSAGELFF.

This clonotype was found a few times. The chain recombines TRBV11-2 with TRBJ1-2, with D possibly matching TRBD1 (5 bases). The germline CDR1 and CDR2 sequences are SGHAT and FQNNGV. The CDR3 is 17 amino acids. V lost 1 base and J 5 bases, leaving 20 bases between the germline ends. The CDR3 sequence: CASSLVGRRVGGYGYTF. The CDR3 DNA sequence: TGTGCCAGCAGCTTAGTGGGACGTCGTGTCGGGGGGTATGGCTACACCTTC.

The rearrangement links TRBV5-1 to TRBJ2-1; 11 bases are shared with TRBD2. The V gene's germline CDR1 is SGHRS and CDR2 YFSETQ. The CDR3 runs to 14 residues. The V gene end was trimmed by 2 bases and the J gene end by 7 bases; junction bases not matched to a gene: 2. CDR3 sequence (DNA): TGCGCCAGCAGCTTTCCTAGCGGGAGGAATGAGCAGTTCTTC. Amino acid sequence: CASSFPSGRNEQFF.

The table lists this clonotype with many counts. V and J are TRBV7-9 and TRBJ2-3; no clear D gene. V was pared by 0 bases and J by 2 bases, with 9 bases between. Per germline, CDR1 SEHNR and CDR2 FQNEAQ (reference sequence). This CDR3 spans 15 amino acids. This chain's CDR3 is CASSLALLITDTQYF. The CDR3 DNA reads TGTGCCAGCAGCTTAGCTCTCCTCATCACAGATACGCAGTATTTT. Using reference TRBV7-9 and TRBJ2-3 for the parts outside the CDR3, the full variable domain is DTGVSQNPRHKITKRGQNVTFRCDPISEHNRLYWYRQTLGQGPEFLTYFQNEAQLEKSRLLSDRFSAERPKGSFSTLEIQRTEQGDSAMYLCASSLALLITDTQYFGPGTRLTVL.